A single T cell receptor beta chain is shown here with its context. The data belong to a study of blood T cell repertoires in COVID-19. Overall study: Italy, Spain and the United States were the sources of the convalescent and acute COVID-19 samples. Sources were T cells, B-cell-depleted T cells, or PBMCs; the material itself was cDNA or gDNA.

This CDR3 is 14 amino acids long. In germline, CDR1 is LGHNA, CDR2 YSLEER. The V end was cut by 0 bases, the J end by 9 bases, with 14 bases between. Original analysis: Nucleated cell number was recorded as an estimate derived from reference gene primer amplification. Some clones are missing from TCRdb's copy, which holds only in-frame ones; the method was immunoSEQ multiplex PCR. The V and J calls and clone size are taken from that table; D and trimming were inferred from the DNA. The sample contains 250,000 or so clones, around 87% of which appear only once. The chain recombines TRBV4-3 with TRBJ1-1; no reliable D call. The source of this sequence is a woman aged 65 to 85 with active or convalescent COVID-19. Sequenced input: peripheral blood. In nucleotides, the CDR3 is TGCGCCAGCAGCCAAGATCTATCGGGATTGAAAGCTTTCTTT. Translating gives CASSQDLSGLKAFF.